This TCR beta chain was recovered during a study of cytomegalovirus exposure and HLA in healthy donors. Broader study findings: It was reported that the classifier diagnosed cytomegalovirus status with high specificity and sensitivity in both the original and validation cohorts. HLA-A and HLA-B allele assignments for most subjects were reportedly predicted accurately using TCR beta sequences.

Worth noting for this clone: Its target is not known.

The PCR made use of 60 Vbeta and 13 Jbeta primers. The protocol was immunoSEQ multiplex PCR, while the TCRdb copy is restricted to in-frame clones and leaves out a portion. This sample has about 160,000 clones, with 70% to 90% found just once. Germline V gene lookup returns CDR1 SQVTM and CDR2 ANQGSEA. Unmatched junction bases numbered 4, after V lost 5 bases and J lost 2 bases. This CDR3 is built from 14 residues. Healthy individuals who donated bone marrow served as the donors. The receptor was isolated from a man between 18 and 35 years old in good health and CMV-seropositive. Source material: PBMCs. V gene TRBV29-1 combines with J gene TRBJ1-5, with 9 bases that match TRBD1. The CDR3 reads CSVRQGGGNQPQHF. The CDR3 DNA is TGCAGCGTTAGACAGGGGGGGGGCAATCAGCCCCAGCATTTT.